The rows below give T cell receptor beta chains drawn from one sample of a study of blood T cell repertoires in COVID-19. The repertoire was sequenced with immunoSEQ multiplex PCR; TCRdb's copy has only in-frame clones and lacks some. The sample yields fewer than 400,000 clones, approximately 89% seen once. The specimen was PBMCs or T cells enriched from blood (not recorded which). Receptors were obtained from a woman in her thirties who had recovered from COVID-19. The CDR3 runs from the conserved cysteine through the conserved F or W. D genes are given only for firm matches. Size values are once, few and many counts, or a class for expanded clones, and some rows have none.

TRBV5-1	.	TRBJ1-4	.	TGCGCCAGCAGCCCTGGAGCGGGGGCGAGGGAAAAACTGTTTTTT	CASSPGAGAREKLFF
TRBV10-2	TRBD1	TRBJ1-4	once	TGCGCCAGCAGTGTAGGACAGGTGATTAATGAAAAACTGTTTTTT	CASSVGQVINEKLFF
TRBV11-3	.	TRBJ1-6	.	.	CASSTSVPLHF
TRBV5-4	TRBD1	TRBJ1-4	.	TGTGCCAGCAGCTCGGGACAGGGAGTTCCCCAAAAACTGTTTTTT	CASSSGQGVPQKLFF
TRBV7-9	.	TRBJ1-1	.	TGTGCCAGCAGCTTAGGTCCGGGGAGGTTCACTGAAGCTTTCTTT	CASSLGPGRFTEAFF
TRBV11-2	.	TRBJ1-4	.	TGTGCCAGCAGCTTAGAAGCGGATGCAACTAATGAAAAACTGTTTTTT	CASSLEADATNEKLFF
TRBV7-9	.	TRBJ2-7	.	TGTGCCAGCGGCTCGTTCTCGGGTCTTACCTACGAGCAGTACTTC	CASGSFSGLTYEQYF
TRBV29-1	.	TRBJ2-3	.	TGCAGCGTTATGGGGCAGGGCCAGGGTACGCAGTATTTT	CSVMGQGQGTQYF
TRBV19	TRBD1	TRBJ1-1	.	TGTGCCAGTACGGCGGGGACAGCGAACACTGAAGCTTTCTTT	CASTAGTANTEAFF
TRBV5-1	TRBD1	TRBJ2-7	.	TGCGCCAGCAGCTTTTTCCTTACCGGGACAGGGGCCCAAGAGCAGTACTTC	CASSFFLTGTGAQEQYF
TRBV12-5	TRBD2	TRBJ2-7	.	TGTGCTAGTGGTTTGGTAGGGACTAGCGGGGGGATTTACGAGCAGTACTTC	CASGLVGTSGGIYEQYF
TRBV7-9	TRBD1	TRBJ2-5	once	TGTGCCAGCAGCTTAGACGGTGGTACAGGGGTTCGAGAGACCCAGTACTTC	CASSLDGGTGVRETQYF
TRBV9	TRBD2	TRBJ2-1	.	TGTGCCAGCAGCCCTATGGAGCGGGGGAGCTCCTACAATGAGCAGTTCTTC	CASSPMERGSSYNEQFF
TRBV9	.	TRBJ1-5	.	TGTGCCAGCAGCGCCACAAACATCCTCCGGGAGCCCCAGCATTTT	CASSATNILREPQHF
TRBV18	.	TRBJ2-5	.	TGTGCCAGCTCAGCGGACAGAGGCCAAGAGACCCAGTACTTC	CASSADRGQETQYF
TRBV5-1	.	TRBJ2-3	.	TGCGCCAGCAGCTTGGGCGGCACAGATACGCAGTATTTT	CASSLGGTDTQYF
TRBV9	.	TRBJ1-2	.	TGTGCCAGCAGCGGTATCAGGGCTCGTGGCTACACCTTC	CASSGIRARGYTF
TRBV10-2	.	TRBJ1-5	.	TGCGCCAGCAGTGAGATCAGCTCTCAGGAGCCCCAGCATTTT	CASSEISSQEPQHF
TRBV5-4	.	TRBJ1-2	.	TGTGCCAGCAGCTTTTTGTACAGCCCTTATGGCTACACCTTC	CASSFLYSPYGYTF
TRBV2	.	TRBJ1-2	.	TGTGCCAGCAGGGGGCGGTGGTCCGGGGGCTACACCTTC	CASRGRWSGGYTF
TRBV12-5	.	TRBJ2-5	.	TGTGCTAGTGGTCCCCGGGGAGGTGGTTCTGGTACCCAGTACTTC	CASGPRGGGSGTQYF
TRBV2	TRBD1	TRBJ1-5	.	TGTGCCAGCAGCTCCGGGACAGGGTTGAATCAGCCCCAGCATTTT	CASSSGTGLNQPQHF
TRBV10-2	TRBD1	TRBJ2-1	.	TGCGCCAGCAGTGGGGACAGAGGGGGAAATGAGCAGTTCTTC	CASSGDRGGNEQFF
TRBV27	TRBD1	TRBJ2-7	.	TGTGCCAGCAGTTTATTAGGGACAGGTCTCTTCTCCTACGAGCAGTACTTC	CASSLLGTGLFSYEQYF
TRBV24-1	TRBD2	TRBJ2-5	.	TGTGCCACCAGTGAGGGGACTAGCGGGGGGGAGACCCAGTACTTC	CATSEGTSGGETQYF
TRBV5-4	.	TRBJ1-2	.	TGTGCCAGCAGCTTGATACAGGTGACTGGCTACACCTTC	CASSLIQVTGYTF
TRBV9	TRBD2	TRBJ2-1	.	TGTGCCAGCAGCGTAATGGGGCTAGCGGTTTACAATGAGCAGTTCTTC	CASSVMGLAVYNEQFF
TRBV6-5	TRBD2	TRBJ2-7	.	TGTGCCAGCAGTTATGGAGCGGGAGCACACTACGAGCAGTACTTC	CASSYGAGAHYEQYF
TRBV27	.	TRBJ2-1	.	TGTGCCAGCAGTTCCTACAGGGCAATCACCTACAATGAGCAGTTCTTC	CASSSYRAITYNEQFF
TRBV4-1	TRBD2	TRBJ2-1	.	TGCGCCAGCAGCCAACTAGCGGGGGGGCGTGTTGGTTTCTTC	CASSQLAGGRVGFF
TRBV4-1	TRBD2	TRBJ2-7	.	TGCGCCAGCAGCCATGCGGGAGGGTACTCCGAGCAGTACTTC	CASSHAGGYSEQYF
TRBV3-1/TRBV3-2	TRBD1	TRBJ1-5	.	TGTGCCAGCAGCCCGGGACAGTATAGCAATCAGCCCCAGCATTTT	CASSPGQYSNQPQHF
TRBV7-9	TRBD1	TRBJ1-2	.	TGTGCCAGCAGCCCGACAGGGCCCTATGGCTACACCTTC	CASSPTGPYGYTF
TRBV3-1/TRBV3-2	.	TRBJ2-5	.	TGTGCCAGCAGCCCCTCGGGGAACCAAGAGACCCAGTACTTC	CASSPSGNQETQYF
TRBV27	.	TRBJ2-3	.	TGTGCCAGCGGACTCACAGATACGCAGTATTTT	CASGLTDTQYF